Reported below is one T cell receptor beta chain. Its antigen is still unknown. Using its own MiXCR run on the 5' RACE reads, TCRdb lists one record per CDR3 protein. Of more than 450,000 distinct CDR3 sequences listed, 20% to 25% are singletons. The sample belongs to a study of T cells after yellow fever vaccination. Findings and caveats of the study: Weaker, the secondary response peaked sooner, at day 5 versus 15.

The receptor comes from a man between 18 and 29 years old who received the YFV17D yellow fever vaccine. The source material was PBMCs, sampled approximately 22 days after the first yellow fever vaccination.

This CDR3 reads CASSRSLSWEKLFF. CDR3 in DNA: TGTGCCAGCAGTAGGTCCTTAAGTTGGGAAAAACTGTTTTTT. J is TRBJ1-4 and V is TRBV2; D is ambiguous. CDR3 length: 14 residues. Germline-derived CDR1 and CDR2 are SNHLY and FYNNEI. The V and J ends lost 5 bases and 8 bases respectively, with 15 bases between them. The full variable domain, rest sourced from reference TRBV2 and TRBJ1-4, is EPEVTQTPSHQVTQMGQEVILRCVPISNHLYFYWYRQILGQKVEFLVSFYNNEISEKSEIFDDQFSVERPDGSNFTLKIRSTKLEDSAMYFCASSRSLSWEKLFFGSGTQLSVL.